A selection of T cell receptor beta chains follows, all from one sample in a study of CD8 T cells in ankylosing spondylitis. One entry per CDR3 protein, called by TCRdb with MiXCR from the 5' RACE reads. Of 450,000 to 550,000 distinct CDR3 sequences in the sample, less than 6% are singletons; the top ten hold under 4.5%. Source material: blood, either unsorted or a sorted T cell fraction (not recorded which). The receptors originated from a male donor with ankylosing spondylitis. The CDR3 runs from the conserved cysteine through the conserved F or W. Each record gives: clone size, D gene, J gene, V gene, CDR3 protein, CDR3 DNA. The D gene is left open where the match is weak. Clone size is not always given. Where it is, it says once, few, many or a class for expanded clones.

many	NA	TRBJ1-2	TRBV6-5	CASSYYRDRYGYTF	TGTGCCAGCAGTTATTACCGGGACCGCTATGGCTACACCTTC
NA	NA	TRBJ2-1	TRBV20-1	CSARSGMAYNEQFF	TGCAGTGCCCGTAGCGGTATGGCCTACAATGAGCAGTTCTTC
many	NA	TRBJ1-1	TRBV12-3/TRBV12-4	CASSFLGGAFF	TGTGCCAGCAGTTTTCTCGGTGGAGCTTTCTTT
NA	NA	TRBJ1-5	TRBV6-2/TRBV6-3	CASRWRDSNQPQHF	TGTGCCAGCAGATGGAGGGATAGCAATCAGCCCCAGCATTTT
NA	NA	TRBJ2-3	TRBV7-8	CASRPNTGDTQYF	TGTGCCAGCAGACCAAACACCGGAGATACGCAGTATTTT
many	TRBD1	TRBJ1-2	TRBV7-2	CASSRRQGVGYTF	TGTGCCAGCAGCCGCCGGCAGGGGGTTGGCTACACCTTC
NA	NA	TRBJ2-7	TRBV7-8	CARGPGHLCEQYF	TGTGCCAGGGGCCCCGGTCACCTCTGCGAGCAGTACTTC
many	NA	TRBJ1-5	TRBV28	CASSSLSGGQPQHF	TGTGCCAGCAGTTCCCTCAGTGGGGGCCAGCCCCAGCATTTT
NA	TRBD2	TRBJ2-7	TRBV20-1	CSATDGGGRARGEQYF	TGCAGTGCAACTGATGGGGGCGGGAGGGCTCGGGGAGAGCAGTACTTC
many	NA	TRBJ2-7	TRBV29-1	CSVGLGPPYEQYF	TGCAGCGTTGGTTTGGGGCCTCCCTACGAGCAGTACTTC
few	TRBD2	TRBJ2-1	TRBV4-3	CASSHGTSVSSYNEQFF	TGCGCCAGCAGCCACGGGACTAGCGTTAGCTCCTACAATGAGCAGTTCTTC
many	NA	TRBJ1-5	TRBV12-3/TRBV12-4	CASRGTAFSNQPQHF	TGTGCCAGCAGAGGGACGGCTTTTAGCAATCAGCCCCAGCATTTT
many	TRBD1	TRBJ1-5	TRBV20-1	CSADRGLGQPQHF	TGCAGTGCCGACAGGGGATTAGGTCAGCCCCAGCATTTT
many	NA	TRBJ2-7	TRBV29-1	CSVEGGQENGYEQYF	TGCAGCGTTGAAGGAGGGCAGGAGAATGGATACGAGCAGTACTTC
many	NA	TRBJ2-6	TRBV29-1	CSVAETRGANVLTF	TGCAGCGTTGCCGAGACTCGAGGGGCCAACGTCCTGACTTTC
many	NA	TRBJ1-5	TRBV7-2	CASSLAIRRDQPQHF	TGTGCCAGCAGCTTAGCTATTAGGCGGGATCAGCCCCAGCATTTT
many	NA	TRBJ2-7	TRBV4-3	CASSQGRTYEQYF	TGCGCCAGCAGCCAAGGACGGACCTACGAGCAGTACTTC
NA	NA	TRBJ2-1	TRBV28	CASSTRGRNEQFF	TGTGCCAGCAGTACCAGGGGTCGCAATGAGCAGTTCTTC
NA	TRBD2	TRBJ2-3	TRBV7-2	CASSSSGSAGDTQYF	TGTGCCAGCAGCTCTAGCGGGAGTGCAGGAGATACGCAGTATTTT
many	TRBD2	TRBJ2-1	TRBV12-3/TRBV12-4	CASSRLAGFYNEQFF	TGTGCCAGCAGCAGACTAGCGGGGTTCTACAATGAGCAGTTCTTC
few	NA	TRBJ1-1	TRBV6-2/TRBV6-3	CASSYVDIYAEAFF	TGTGCCAGCAGTTACGTGGACATTTACGCTGAAGCTTTCTTT
many	NA	TRBJ2-1	TRBV20-1	CSASRGGVYNEQFF	TGCAGTGCTAGTAGGGGGGGGGTCTACAATGAGCAGTTCTTC
many	NA	TRBJ2-7	TRBV2	CASSENYEQYF	TGTGCCAGCAGTGAAAACTACGAGCAGTACTTC
many	NA	TRBJ2-2	TRBV10-3	CAISETNTGELFF	TGTGCCATCAGTGAGACGAACACCGGGGAGCTGTTTTTT
many	TRBD1	TRBJ2-4	TRBV12-3/TRBV12-4	CASSTGGRKNIQYF	TGTGCCAGCAGTACAGGGGGCCGGAAAAACATTCAGTACTTC
many	NA	TRBJ1-1	TRBV5-1	CASSFSGGAGTEAFF	TGCGCCAGCAGCTTCTCGGGGGGGGCAGGCACTGAAGCTTTCTTT
many	NA	TRBJ1-1	TRBV9	CASSVVGDGILNTEAFF	TGTGCCAGCAGCGTAGTGGGGGACGGAATATTGAACACTGAAGCTTTCTTT
many	NA	TRBJ1-6	TRBV13	CASSSSRGQGNSYNSPLHF	TGTGCCAGCAGCTCCTCTAGGGGCCAGGGGAACTCCTATAATTCACCCCTCCACTTT
many	NA	TRBJ1-5	TRBV7-2	CASSSRPTGISNQPQHF	TGTGCCAGCAGCTCCCGCCCCACAGGAATCAGCAATCAGCCCCAGCATTTT
many	NA	TRBJ1-4	TRBV7-2	CASSLSRAGEKLFF	TGTGCCAGCAGCTTATCACGGGCTGGTGAAAAACTGTTTTTT
many	NA	TRBJ1-1	TRBV29-1	CSVGWGEGTEAFF	TGCAGCGTTGGTTGGGGGGAGGGCACTGAAGCTTTCTTT
many	NA	TRBJ1-4	TRBV7-8	CASSLVSYANEKLFF	TGTGCCAGCAGCTTAGTTTCCTACGCTAATGAAAAACTGTTTTTT
NA	NA	TRBJ1-1	TRBV6-2/TRBV6-3	CASSLETRTAEAFF	TGTGCCAGCAGTTTGGAGACGAGGACGGCTGAAGCTTTCTTT
NA	NA	TRBJ1-1	TRBV7-2	CASSLGLGEAFF	TGTGCCAGCAGCTTAGGTCTGGGTGAAGCTTTCTTT
many	NA	TRBJ2-7	TRBV5-1	CASGKTSYEQYF	TGCGCCAGCGGCAAGACGTCCTACGAGCAGTACTTC
few	NA	TRBJ2-6	TRBV7-9	CASGTGSAGAANVLTF	TGTGCCAGCGGAACAGGAAGCGCTGGCGCGGCCAACGTCCTGACTTTC
NA	NA	TRBJ1-2	TRBV4-1	CASSQVIQSRYPLNYGYTF	TGCGCCAGCAGCCAAGTAATTCAGTCTAGGTACCCACTTAACTATGGCTACACCTTC
many	TRBD2	TRBJ2-1	TRBV4-1	CASSRLLAGLYNEQFF	TGCGCCAGCAGCCGTCTCCTAGCGGGACTCTACAATGAGCAGTTCTTC